The 23 T cell receptor beta chains below come from one sample, sequenced in a study of shared clonotypes between healthy human individuals (dated by TCRdb to about 2020). Libraries were constructed by the immunoSEQ multiplex PCR assay. Entries here come from immuneACCESS through TCRdb and include only in-frame sequences with V and J called. Some clones fail to appear in such tables; in the studies checked, an unresolved V gene covers under half of the shortfall, and the cause of the remainder is unknown. Present in this sample are roughly 2,000,000 clones, around 95% of which were seen just once. Together, the top ten hold about 1.6% of the sample. CD8 naive samples consisted of CD45RO-negative cells that were positively selected for CCR7, yielding a CD45RA+CCR7+ population without TemRA cells. Material for sequencing was naive CD8+ T cells from PBMCs. The cell subset or site label of this sample denotes: CD45RA+CCR7+. These receptors originate from a man aged 18-30 years in good health. Some clones in this sample may be carry-over from other donors' samples.

The chain is built from TRBV5-4 and TRBJ1-2; 8 nucleotides align to TRBD1. The CDR3 is made up of 14 amino acids. Germline CDR1 reads SGHNT; CDR2 reads YYREEE (reference sequence). The V gene end was trimmed by 4 bases and the J gene end by 3 bases; junction bases not matched to a gene: 5. CDR3 in amino acids: CASSPDRVDYGYTF. Here the CDR3 DNA reads TGTGCCAGCAGCCCGGACAGGGTGGACTATGGCTACACCTTC.

The rearrangement uses TRBV7-2 and TRBJ2-1; 8 bases agree with TRBD1. V was clipped by 2 bases and J by 8 bases; unmatched bases: 17. This CDR3 has 18 amino acids. CDR1 and CDR2 (germline): SGHTA, FQGNSA. The CDR3 here is CASSLIYFLGQASHEQFF. For the CDR3, the DNA is TGTGCCAGCAGCTTAATTTATTTCTTGGGACAGGCTTCTCATGAGCAGTTCTTC.

The chain is built from TRBV11-1 and TRBJ2-6; weak D call: TRBD2 (5 bases). Between the trimmed V and J ends, which lost 2 bases and 3 bases, there was a span of 8 bases. Germline V gives CDR1 SGHAT, CDR2 FQDESV (reference sequence). This CDR3 is 15 amino acids long. This CDR3 is CASSLIEGGANVLTF. CDR3 DNA sequence: TGTGCCAGCAGCTTAATAGAGGGTGGGGCCAACGTCCTGACTTTC.

Points on this clone: The same CDR3 can be traced to other DNA sequences in this sample. The chain employs TRBV9 and TRBJ2-7; D unresolved. CDR3 size: 14 residues. Trimming cost V 0 bases and J 0 bases, with 7 bases left between them. Germline loops: CDR1 SGDLS, CDR2 YYNGEE. CDR3: CASSVGFSSYEQYF. DNA for the CDR3: TGTGCCAGCAGCGTAGGGTTTTCCTCCTACGAGCAGTACTTC.

V and J are TRBV13 and TRBJ2-7, with 8 bases matching TRBD1. Germline CDR1 PRHDT, CDR2 FYEKMQ (reference sequence). The CDR3 runs 15 residues. V gave up 4 bases and J gave up 7 bases; unmatched junction bases: 12. The DNA for the CDR3 is TGTGCCAGCAGCTACCGGGACAGGCGACTGGGAGAGCAGTACTTC. It yields the protein CASSYRDRRLGEQYF.

The chain uses TRBV7-2 and TRBJ2-3, with a possible D match to TRBD2 (5 bases). V lost 4 bases, J lost 2 bases, and 16 bases lay in between. Germline V gene lookup returns CDR1 SGHTA and CDR2 FQGNSA. This CDR3 comprises 16 residues. The CDR3 DNA reads TGTGCCAGCAGCTCGCAAGCGGAGAGTCTCACAGATACGCAGTATTTT. Its protein is CASSSQAESLTDTQYF.

This chain uses TRBV9 with TRBJ2-1, with 8 bases that match TRBD2. The CDR3 runs to 14 residues. After removal of 0 bases from V and 7 bases from J, the junction contained 3 bases not matched to a gene. Germline V CDR1 and CDR2: SGDLS, YYNGEE. The CDR3 DNA follows: TGTGCCAGCAGCGTAGCCGGGAGGGCAAATGAGCAGTTCTTC. Translated: CASSVAGRANEQFF.

The genes are TRBV19 and TRBJ1-5; the D gene is possibly TRBD1 (5 bases). This CDR3 region has 14 residues. Germline V gene data show CDR1 as LNHDA and CDR2 as SQIVND (reference sequence). V was cut by 8 bases and J by 4 bases, with 15 bases left in between. The CDR3 protein is CASLGPHRNQPQHF. CDR3 DNA sequence: TGTGCCAGTCTGGGGCCCCACAGAAATCAGCCCCAGCATTTT.

As regards this clone: The same CDR3 is also encoded by other DNA sequences in this sample. The chain employs TRBV9 and TRBJ2-6; D is uncertain. V was trimmed by 0 bases and J by 0 bases, leaving 7 bases between them. The CDR3 runs 16 residues. The germline CDR1 and CDR2 sequences are SGDLS and YYNGEE. The CDR3 DNA is TGTGCCAGCAGCGTAGACCGGAGCTCTGGGGCCAACGTCCTGACTTTC. It specifies CASSVDRSSGANVLTF.

V gene TRBV7-8 combines with J gene TRBJ2-5; 13 bases are shared with TRBD2. V lost 3 bases, J lost 7 bases, and 11 bases stayed unmatched. Germline CDR1 SGHVS, CDR2 FQNEAQ. The CDR3 extends over 17 amino acids. The CDR3: CASSFTGTSGTSPTQYF. CDR3 in DNA: TGTGCCAGCAGCTTCACCGGGACTAGCGGGACCTCTCCGACCCAGTACTTC.

A word on this clone: Other DNA variants within this sample encode the same CDR3. V usage is TRBV6-5 and J usage is TRBJ1-1, with D hard to call. CDR3 length: 14 residues. CDR1 MNHEY and CDR2 SVGAGI come from the germline V gene. Trimming removed 0 bases from V and 1 base from J, with 6 bases in between. The CDR3 bases are TGTGCCAGCAGTTACTCCGCTGGGAACACTGAAGCTTTCTTT. Its translation is CASSYSAGNTEAFF.

The chain recombines TRBV7-2 with TRBJ2-3, with 8 bases matching TRBD2. J lost 5 bases, V lost 4 bases, and 14 bases had no gene match. CDR1 is SGHTA and CDR2 is FQGNSA in the germline V gene. The CDR3 has 17 residues. The CDR3 loop is CASSSRDSGISLDTQYF. CDR3 nucleotides: TGTGCCAGCAGCTCCCGGGATAGCGGGATATCATTAGATACGCAGTATTTT.

The CDR3 DNA reads as TGTGCCAGCAGTTTCCTAGCGGGAGGGGCTGACGAGCAGTACTTC. Translated, it gives CASSFLAGGADEQYF. The chain combines TRBV27 with TRBJ2-7; 12 bases fit TRBD2. Germline V gene lookup returns CDR1 MNHEY and CDR2 SMNVEV (reference sequence). The CDR3 is made up of 15 amino acids. V lost 3 bases and J lost 5; bases outside the gene matches: 5.

In this sample, this clone turned up once. The genes are TRBV27 and TRBJ2-7; D is undetermined. This CDR3 contains 13 residues. The germline gives CDR1 MNHEY, CDR2 SMNVEV (reference sequence). V gave up 0 bases and J gave up 4 bases, with 7 bases separating them. CDR3 protein: CASSLSWLYEQYF. Here the CDR3 DNA reads TGTGCCAGCAGTTTATCTTGGCTATACGAGCAGTACTTC.

The chain has TRBV4-3 and TRBJ2-7, with TRBD1 as a possible D gene (6 bases). This CDR3 comprises 16 residues. Trimming pared 4 bases from V and 2 bases from J, leaving 18 bases between. Germline V gene lookup returns CDR1 LGHNA and CDR2 YSLEER. The CDR3 spells CASSPDPTGRPYEQYF. The CDR3 DNA is TGCGCCAGCAGCCCTGACCCGACAGGACGACCCTACGAGCAGTACTTC.

For the CDR3, the DNA is TGTGCCAGCAGCGCCGGACAGGGGACCGGGGAGCTGTTTTTT. Amino acid sequence: CASSAGQGTGELFF. The gene calls are TRBV9 and TRBJ2-2; 9 nucleotides line up with TRBD1. There are 14 residues in the CDR3. V shed 3 bases and J 5 bases; nucleotides not matched to a gene: 2. Germline loops: CDR1 SGDLS, CDR2 YYNGEE.

V and J are TRBV29-1 and TRBJ1-5; D remains unclear. The CDR3 has 10 amino acids. The V gene lost 4 bases and the J gene lost 8 bases, with 6 bases spanning the gap. Per germline, CDR1 SQVTM and CDR2 ANQGSEA. CDR3 DNA sequence: TGCAGCGTTGGTAAAGAGCCCCAGCATTTT. It yields the protein CSVGKEPQHF.

The rearrangement uses TRBV27 and TRBJ2-7; possibly TRBD1 for D (6 bases). This CDR3 is 13 amino acids long. Germline V gives CDR1 MNHEY, CDR2 SMNVEV (reference sequence). Trimming stripped 5 bases from V and 3 bases from J, with 11 bases between. The DNA for the CDR3 is TGTGCCAGCAGTCAAACAGGGTTCTACGAGCAGTACTTC. It codes for CASSQTGFYEQYF.

The chain joins TRBV9 to TRBJ2-3; maybe TRBD2 (5 bases). The germline gives CDR1 SGDLS, CDR2 YYNGEE. This CDR3 is 13 amino acids long. V lost 3 bases to trimming and J lost 6 bases, with 11 bases between them. The CDR3 protein is CASSGFRRDTQYF. The CDR3 DNA sequence: TGTGCCAGCAGCGGCTTTAGGAGGGATACGCAGTATTTT. The whole variable domain, remainder taken from reference TRBV9 and TRBJ2-3, is DSGVTQTPKHLITATGQRVTLRCSPRSGDLSVYWYQQSLDQGLQFLIQYYNGEERAKGNILERFSAQQFPDLHSELNLSSLELGDSALYFCASSGFRRDTQYFGPGTRLTVL.

This rearrangement joins TRBV4-1 to TRBJ2-7; 8 bases are a match to TRBD1. The length of the CDR3 is 15 residues. The ends lost 1 base at V and 3 bases at J; junction bases unmatched: 5. Germline V gene data show CDR1 as MGHRA and CDR2 as YSYEKL. The CDR3 DNA follows: TGCGCCAGCAGCCAAGCAACAGGGGGTCTCTACGAGCAGTACTTC. This codes for CASSQATGGLYEQYF.

This chain links TRBV4-1 with TRBJ2-1; TRBD2 matches at 8 bases. Germline trimming cut 1 base from V and 7 bases from J; bases unmatched to any gene: 6. CDR1 and CDR2 (germline): MGHRA, YSYEKL. CDR3 length: 15 residues. The CDR3 DNA reads TGCGCCAGCAGCCAAGGCCGGGAGGGCCCGAATGAGCAGTTCTTC. Its translation: CASSQGREGPNEQFF.

The chain carries TRBV5-4 and TRBJ1-1; no reliable D call. Trimming took off 4 bases at V and 0 bases at J, with 10 bases between the two ends. Looked up from germline, CDR1 is SGHNT and CDR2 is YYREEE (reference sequence). CDR3 length: 14 amino acids. This chain's CDR3 is CASSHTDLNTEAFF. The CDR3 bases are TGTGCCAGCAGCCACACAGACCTGAACACTGAAGCTTTCTTT.

The rearrangement links TRBV29-1 to TRBJ2-1; TRBD1 aligns across 7 bases. There are 13 residues in the CDR3. The V and J ends lost 6 bases and 4 bases, in that order; junction bases with no gene match: 6. Germline CDR1 SQVTM, CDR2 ANQGSEA. CDR3 region: CSVKDRSYNEQFF. The CDR3 DNA follows: TGCAGCGTAAAGGACAGGAGTTACAATGAGCAGTTCTTC.